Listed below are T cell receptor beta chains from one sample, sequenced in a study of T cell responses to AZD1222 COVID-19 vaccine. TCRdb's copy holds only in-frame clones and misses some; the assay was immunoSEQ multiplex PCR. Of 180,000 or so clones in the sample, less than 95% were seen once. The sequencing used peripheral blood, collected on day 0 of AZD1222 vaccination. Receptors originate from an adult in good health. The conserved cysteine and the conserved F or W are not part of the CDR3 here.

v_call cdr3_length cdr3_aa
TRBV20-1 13 SASFSGSPNYGYT
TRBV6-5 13 ASTHGGAGTGELF
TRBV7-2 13 ASSAPYRGIYEQY
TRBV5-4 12 ASSTDHNTGELF
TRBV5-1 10 ASSFYTGELF
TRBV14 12 ASSLLGVNNEQF
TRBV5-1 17 ASSPGLAGIKNSYNEQF
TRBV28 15 ASRGWEGTYSNQPQH
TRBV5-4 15 ASSTGLAGAFTDTQY
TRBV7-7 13 ASSCRGQAIYGYT
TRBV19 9 ASRGGVGAF
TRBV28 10 ASSFPNTEAF
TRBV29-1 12 SVRSPLVGTEAF
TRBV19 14 ASSINRGARSYGYT
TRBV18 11 ASSGQGVEKLF
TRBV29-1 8 SVESGEQY